The clone carrying this T cell receptor (beta chain) was counted between two and nine times. Deletions cut 5 bases from V and 7 bases from J, with 15 bases between. CDR3 length equals 14 residues. CDR1 SGHTA and CDR2 FQGNSA come from the germline V gene. The sample comes from a study of spatial heterogeneity in lung cancer. A single record per CDR3 protein comes from TCRdb applying MiXCR to the 5' RACE reads. The repertoire holds tens of thousands of distinct CDR3 sequences, around 13% seen once, with around 4.3% in the top ten. Noted time point: sample taken at primary tumor resection. Tumor, nontumor lung or frozen PBMC supplied whole RNA, sequenced without sorting.

The specimen was PBMCs, collected at surgery. This clonotype was sampled from a male donor with early-stage non-small cell lung cancer. The rearrangement links TRBV7-2 to TRBJ2-1; D tentatively fits TRBD1 or TRBD2 (5 bases each). For the CDR3, the DNA is TGTGCCAGCAGCCTAGTTACGGGGCCGAATGAGCAGTTCTTC. Translating it yields CASSLVTGPNEQFF. The variable domain in full, completed from reference TRBV7-2 and TRBJ2-1, reads GAGVSQSPSNKVTEKGKDVELRCDPISGHTALYWYRQSLGQGLEFLIYFQGNSAPDKSGLPSDRFSAERTGGSVSTLTIQRTQQEDSAVYLCASSLVTGPNEQFFGPGTRLTVL.